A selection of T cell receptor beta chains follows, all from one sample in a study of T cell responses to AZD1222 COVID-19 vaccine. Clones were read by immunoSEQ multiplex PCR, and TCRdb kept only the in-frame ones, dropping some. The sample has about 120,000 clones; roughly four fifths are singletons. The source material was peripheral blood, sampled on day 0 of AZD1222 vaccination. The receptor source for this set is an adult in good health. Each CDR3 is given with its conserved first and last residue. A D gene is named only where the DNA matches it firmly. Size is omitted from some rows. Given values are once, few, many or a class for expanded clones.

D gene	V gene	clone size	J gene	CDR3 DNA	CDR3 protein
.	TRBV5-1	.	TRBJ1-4	TGCGCCAGCAGCGAGTCCCTCATTAATGAAAAACTGTTTTTT	CASSESLINEKLFF
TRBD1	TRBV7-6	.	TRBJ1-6	TGTGCCAGCAGCTTAGCCCCTATCGGACAGGGATCCAATTCACCCCTCCACTTT	CASSLAPIGQGSNSPLHF
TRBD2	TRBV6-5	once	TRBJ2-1	TGTGCCAGCAGATCTCGGGAGGTCTCCTACAATGAGCAGTTCTTC	CASRSREVSYNEQFF
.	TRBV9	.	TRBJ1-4	TGTGCCAGCAGCGTAGCCCCGGACGGAGAAAAACTGTTTTTT	CASSVAPDGEKLFF
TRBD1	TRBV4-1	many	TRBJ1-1	TGCGCCAGCAGCCACGGACAGGTTCACACTGAAGCTTTCTTT	CASSHGQVHTEAFF
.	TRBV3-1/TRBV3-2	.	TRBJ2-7	TGTGCCAGCAGCCGGGGGGGCTCTGGACAGGCCTACGAGCAGTACTTC	CASSRGGSGQAYEQYF
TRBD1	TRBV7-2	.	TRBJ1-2	TGTGCCAGCAGTCACCGCAGGGGGGGATCTAACTATGGCTACACCTTC	CASSHRRGGSNYGYTF
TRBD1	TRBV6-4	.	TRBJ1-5	TGTGCCAGCAGTGACAGGGACAGGGGAAGCAATCAGCCCCAGCATTTT	CASSDRDRGSNQPQHF
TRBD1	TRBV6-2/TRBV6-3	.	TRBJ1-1	TGTGCCAGCAGCCCTCTTCTAGACAGGGAGGTTACTGAAGCTTTCTTT	CASSPLLDREVTEAFF
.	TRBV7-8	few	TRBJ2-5	TGTGCCAGCAGCTTTTCCCTGTGGGAGACCCAGTACTTC	CASSFSLWETQYF
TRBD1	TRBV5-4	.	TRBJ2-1	TGTGCCAGCGGCCCACAGGGGGGATACAATGAGCAGTTCTTC	CASGPQGGYNEQFF
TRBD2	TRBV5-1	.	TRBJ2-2	TGCGCCAGCAGCTCCAGACTAGCGGGAGGTGGGACCGGGGAGCTGTTTTTT	CASSSRLAGGGTGELFF
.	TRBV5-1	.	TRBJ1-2	TGCGCCAGCAGCTTGTCGGAACGGGGCTATGGCTACACCTTC	CASSLSERGYGYTF
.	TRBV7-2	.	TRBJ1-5	TGTGCCAGCAGCCGTCAAGCTAATCAGCCCCAGCATTTT	CASSRQANQPQHF
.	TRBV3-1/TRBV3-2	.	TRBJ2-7	TGTGCCAGCAGCCAAGCTAGTGGGAAGGTGGGTGAGCAGTACTTC	CASSQASGKVGEQYF
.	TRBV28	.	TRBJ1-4	TGTGCCAGCAGTACCCCGGAGGAAACTAATGAAAAACTGTTTTTT	CASSTPEETNEKLFF
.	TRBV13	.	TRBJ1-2	TGTGCCAGCAGCTTAGGGGGGTGGTATGGCTACACCTTC	CASSLGGWYGYTF
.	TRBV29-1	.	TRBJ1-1	TGCAGCGCCCTGGTAGGGGTGAACACTGAAGCTTTCTTT	CSALVGVNTEAFF
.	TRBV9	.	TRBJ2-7	TGTGCCAGCAGCGGGGGAGGGACAACCTACGAGCAGTACTTC	CASSGGGTTYEQYF
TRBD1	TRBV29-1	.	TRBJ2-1	TGCAGCGTTGACCAAAATAAAATCGTGGACAGGGAGGTTAAAAACTACAATGAGCAGTTCTTC	CSVDQNKIVDREVKNYNEQFF
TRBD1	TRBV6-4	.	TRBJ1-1	TGTGCCAGCAGTGACACGACAGGGGGGAACACTGAAGCTTTCTTT	CASSDTTGGNTEAFF
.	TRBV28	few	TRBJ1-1	TGTGCCAGCAGCTATAAACAGAACACTGAAGCTTTCTTT	CASSYKQNTEAFF
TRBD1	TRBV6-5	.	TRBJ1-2	TGTGCCAGCAGCTTACAGGGGACTAACTATGGCTACACCTTC	CASSLQGTNYGYTF
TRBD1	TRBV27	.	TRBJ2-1	TGTGCCAGCAGTTTTAGGGGACAGACATACAATGAGCAGTTCTTC	CASSFRGQTYNEQFF
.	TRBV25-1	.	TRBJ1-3	TGTGCCAGCAGTGAATTATGGAGGGATACCATATATTTT	CASSELWRDTIYF
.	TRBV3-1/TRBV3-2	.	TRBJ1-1	TGTGCCAGCAGCCAAGCCCCACCGGGAGCTGAAGCTTTCTTT	CASSQAPPGAEAFF
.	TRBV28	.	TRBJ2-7	TGTGCCAGCAGTTTAAGAACGGGGTCCTACGAGCAGTACTTC	CASSLRTGSYEQYF
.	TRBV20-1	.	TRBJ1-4	TGCAGTGCTAGTGGACAGATTAATGAAAAACTGTTTTTT	CSASGQINEKLFF
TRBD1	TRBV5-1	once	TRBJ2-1	TGCGCCAGCAGCACGGGACAGGGCGGCGGAAATGAGCAGTTCTTC	CASSTGQGGGNEQFF
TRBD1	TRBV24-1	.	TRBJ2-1	TGTGCCACCAGTGACCGTATGGACAGGGGGCAGACCTCCTACAATGAGCAGTTCTTC	CATSDRMDRGQTSYNEQFF
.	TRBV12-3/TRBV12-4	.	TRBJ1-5	TGTGCCAGCAGTTTAGCTGAGAATCAGCCCCAGCATTTT	CASSLAENQPQHF
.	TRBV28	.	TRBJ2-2	TGTGCCAGCAGGTCATGGGGATTAAACACCGGGGAGCTGTTTTTT	CASRSWGLNTGELFF
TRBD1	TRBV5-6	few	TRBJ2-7	TGTGCCAGCAGCGGGTTGGGACAGGGCTACGAGCAGTACTTC	CASSGLGQGYEQYF
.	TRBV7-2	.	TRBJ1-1	TGTGCCAGCAGCCAGCAGGGAGGGGACACTGAAGCTTTCTTT	CASSQQGGDTEAFF
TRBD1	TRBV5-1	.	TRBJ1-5	TGCGCCAGCAGCTTTGGGCCCCGGGACAGGAACCAGCCCCAGCATTTT	CASSFGPRDRNQPQHF
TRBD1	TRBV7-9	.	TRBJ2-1	TGTGCCAGCAGGTTTTGGACAGGGAACGATGAGCAGTTCTTC	CASRFWTGNDEQFF
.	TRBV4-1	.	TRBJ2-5	TGCGCCAGCAGCCCCCAAAGGGGGGAGCAGACCCAGTACTTC	CASSPQRGEQTQYF
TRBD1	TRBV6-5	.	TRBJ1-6	TGTGCCAGCAGTACGGGACAGGGATATAATTCACCCCTCCACTTT	CASSTGQGYNSPLHF
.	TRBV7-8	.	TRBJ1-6	TGTGCCAGCAGCTTACTGGGGGGGCTGCGACTCTATAATTCACCCCTCCACTTT	CASSLLGGLRLYNSPLHF
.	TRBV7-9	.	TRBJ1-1	TGTGCCAGCAGCCCGGCCAGGAGTGACACTGAAGCTTTCTTT	CASSPARSDTEAFF
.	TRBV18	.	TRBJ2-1	TGTGCCAGCTCACCAGGACTCTACAATGAGCAGTTCTTC	CASSPGLYNEQFF
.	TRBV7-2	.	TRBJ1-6	TGTGCCAGCAGCTTAGAGCTGGGGGGAATCTCACCCCTCCACTTT	CASSLELGGISPLHF
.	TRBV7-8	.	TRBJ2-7	TGTGCCAGCAGCCCGCGACTGAGTTCCTACGAGCAGTACTTC	CASSPRLSSYEQYF
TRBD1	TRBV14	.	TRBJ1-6	TGTGCTGGGACAGGGAGGGCACCCCTCCACTTT	CAGTGRAPLHF
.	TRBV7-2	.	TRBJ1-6	TGTGCCAGCAGCTTACCTTACCCCCATTCACCCCTCCACTTT	CASSLPYPHSPLHF
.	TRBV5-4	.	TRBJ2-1	TGTGCCAGCAGCTCAGGCTTCGGGGGAGGACCAGGGAATGAGCAGTTCTTC	CASSSGFGGGPGNEQFF
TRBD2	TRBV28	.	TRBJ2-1	TGTGCCAGCAGTCGGAGTTTTGGACTAGCGGGTACGAATGAGCAGTTCTTC	CASSRSFGLAGTNEQFF